This T cell receptor (beta chain) appears in the sequencing data of a study of cytomegalovirus exposure and HLA in healthy donors. Points from the study as a whole: Upon later analysis, HLA-associated TCR beta chains proved more clonally expanded than other, equally common chains.

The PCR ran on 60 Vbeta and 13 Jbeta primers. The table came from immunoSEQ multiplex PCR; TCRdb's copy has only in-frame clones and leaves some out. Its table lists 38,000 or so clones. Trimming took off 7 bases at V and 0 bases at J, with 13 bases between the two ends. The CDR3 consists of 14 residues. CDR1 and CDR2 from the germline V gene are SGHTA and FQGNSA. Note on this clone: Its specificity is not known.

The clonotype was recovered from a man aged 40-50 years in good health and CMV-seropositive. The specimen sequenced was PBMCs. V gene TRBV7-2 combines with J gene TRBJ2-7; perhaps TRBD1 as D (6 bases). The CDR3: CASTRGQSSYEQYF. The CDR3 DNA is TGTGCCAGCACCCGTGGACAGAGCTCCTACGAGCAGTACTTC.